These T cell receptor beta chains were read from a single sample in a study of CD8 T cells in Susac syndrome. TCRdb re-called the immunoSEQ multiplex PCR reads through MiXCR, storing one row per CDR3 protein. This sample has roughly 130,000 distinct CDR3 sequences, with just under 95% found just once. The sequenced sample was CD8+ T cells from PBMCs. The receptors here all came from a human donor with Susac syndrome. Both conserved end residues are part of each CDR3. D genes are given only for firm matches. Not every row has a clone size; where given, it reads once, few, many or a size class.

>TRBJ1-1|NA|TRBD1|TRBV13
TGTGCCAGCTCCAGGGGGAGGGGGAACACTGAAGCTTTCTTT
CASSRGRGNTEAFF
>TRBJ1-1|NA|NA|TRBV12-3/TRBV12-4
TGTGCCAGCAGTCCCGGGACCGCGTTGAACACTGAAGCTTTCTTT
CASSPGTALNTEAFF
>TRBJ1-5|NA|TRBD1|TRBV20-1
TGCAGTGCTAGCAGGGGGCAGGTGGGCAATCAGCCCCAGCATTTT
CSASRGQVGNQPQHF
>TRBJ2-7|NA|NA|TRBV28
TGTGCCAGCAGTTTGCCCCGGGTAACCTACGAGCAGTACTTC
CASSLPRVTYEQYF
>TRBJ1-5|NA|TRBD1|TRBV27
TGTGCCAGCAGTTGGACAGGGAGCAATCAGCCCCAGCATTTT
CASSWTGSNQPQHF
>TRBJ2-1|few|NA|TRBV19
TGTGCCAGTAGTATAGAGATAGGGGCTTACAATGAGCAGTTCTTC
CASSIEIGAYNEQFF
>TRBJ2-5|NA|TRBD2|TRBV6-1
TGTGCCAGCAGTGAAGTGGCTAGCGGGGGGACCCAAGAGACCCAGTACTTC
CASSEVASGGTQETQYF
>TRBJ2-7|NA|TRBD1|TRBV19
TGTGCCAGTAGTCCCGGGACAGGGCCTTTGTACGAGCAGTACTTC
CASSPGTGPLYEQYF
>TRBJ1-5|NA|TRBD1|TRBV9
TGTGCCAGCAGCGTAGTAGGGGACAGGAGGGACAATCAGCCCCAGCATTTT
CASSVVGDRRDNQPQHF
>TRBJ2-1|NA|NA|TRBV3-1
TGTGCCAGCAGCCAGCCGGACAATGAGCAGTTCTTC
CASSQPDNEQFF
>TRBJ2-1|NA|TRBD2|TRBV9
TGTGCCAGCAGCGGGAGCGGGAGCGATGAGCAGTTCTTC
CASSGSGSDEQFF
>TRBJ2-3|NA|NA|TRBV12-3/TRBV12-4
TGTGCCAGCAGTTTAGGGGCTCCAGATACGCAGTATTTT
CASSLGAPDTQYF
>TRBJ2-7|NA|TRBD1|TRBV9
TGTGCCAGCAGCGCGGGACAGGGCTTCTACGAGCAGTACTTC
CASSAGQGFYEQYF
>TRBJ2-5|NA|NA|TRBV27
TGTGCCAGCGGGCTAGGATTGCAGACCCAGTACTTC
CASGLGLQTQYF
>TRBJ2-7|NA|NA|TRBV20-1
TGCAGTGCTAGGGGGCGCAACTCCTACGAGCAGTACTTC
CSARGRNSYEQYF
>TRBJ2-7|once|TRBD2|TRBV12-3/TRBV12-4
TGTGCCAGCAGTCCCCGGACTAGCGGGGGCCCCTACGAGCAGTACTTC
CASSPRTSGGPYEQYF
>TRBJ2-1|NA|NA|TRBV7-9
TGTGCCAGCAGCACCCTCGGGGGACCCTCCTACAATGAGCAGTTCTTC
CASSTLGGPSYNEQFF
>TRBJ1-2|NA|NA|TRBV29-1
TGCAGCGGGTCGGGAGGGGCGGGAAACTATGGCTACACCTTC
CSGSGGAGNYGYTF
>TRBJ2-3|NA|NA|TRBV9
TGTGCCAGCAGCGCCTGGGATTCTAGCACAGATACGCAGTATTTT
CASSAWDSSTDTQYF
>TRBJ2-2|NA|TRBD2|TRBV12-3/TRBV12-4
TGTGCCAGCAGTTCCAGCGGGGGAGGCGGGGAGCTGTTTTTT
CASSSSGGGGELFF
>TRBJ1-6|NA|NA|TRBV4-1
TGCGCCAGCAGCCAAGTTGGGGACAATTCACCCCTCCACTTT
CASSQVGDNSPLHF
>TRBJ1-1|NA|NA|TRBV7-9
TGTGCCAGCAGGTCAGGGGCCCCTGAAGCTTTCTTT
CASRSGAPEAFF
>TRBJ1-2|NA|NA|TRBV27
TGTGCCATCCTTGATCCCGAGGACGGCTACACCTTC
CAILDPEDGYTF
>TRBJ2-7|few|NA|TRBV14
TGTGCCAGCAGCCAGGGTCGGGACGAGCAGTACTTC
CASSQGRDEQYF
>TRBJ2-3|NA|TRBD2|TRBV5-1
TGCGCCAGCAGCTCCTCCGGGGGGGCAGATACGCAGTATTTT
CASSSSGGADTQYF
>TRBJ2-7|NA|NA|TRBV2
TGTGCCAGCAGTGAAGCGACGGGACAATACGAGCAGTACTTC
CASSEATGQYEQYF
>TRBJ2-7|NA|NA|TRBV29-1
TGCAGCGCCCAGGGATTTCGCTCCTACGAGCAGTACTTC
CSAQGFRSYEQYF
>TRBJ2-7|NA|TRBD1|TRBV30
TGTGCCTGGAGTCTCCGGGACAGGGGTTACGAGCAGTACTTC
CAWSLRDRGYEQYF
>TRBJ2-1|NA|TRBD1|TRBV11-3
TGTGCCAGCAGCTCCAGGACAGGGGAATACAATGAGCAGTTCTTC
CASSSRTGEYNEQFF
>TRBJ1-2|NA|NA|TRBV2
TGTGCCAGCAGTGAAGTGGAGATGGTAACGGGTCTCTATGGCTACACCTTC
CASSEVEMVTGLYGYTF
>TRBJ2-5|NA|TRBD2|TRBV4-3
TGCGCCAGCAGCCTTATGCTAGCGGGGAAAGAGACCCAGTACTTC
CASSLMLAGKETQYF
>TRBJ2-1|NA|TRBD1|TRBV2
TGTGCCAGCATCGACAGGGGAGTCTACAATGAGCAGTTCTTC
CASIDRGVYNEQFF
>TRBJ2-2|NA|TRBD2|TRBV29-1
TGCAGCGTTGACGGAGCGGGGGGCAACACCGGGGAGCTGTTTTTT
CSVDGAGGNTGELFF
>TRBJ2-1|NA|NA|TRBV30
TGTGCCTGGAGTGTACCAGAGGGTATGTCTCACAATGAGCAGTTCTTC
CAWSVPEGMSHNEQFF
>TRBJ1-1|NA|NA|TRBV29-1
TGCAGCGTTGAAGATCCAGGGCTATCCACTGAAGCTTTCTTT
CSVEDPGLSTEAFF
>TRBJ1-6|NA|NA|TRBV4-1
TGCGCCAGCAGCCATGGGTCCAGGGAAAGCTCCTATAATTCACCCCTCCACTTT
CASSHGSRESSYNSPLHF
>TRBJ2-2|once|NA|TRBV7-2
TGTGCCAGCAGCTTAGCGGGTGGATACACCGGGGAGCTGTTTTTT
CASSLAGGYTGELFF
>TRBJ2-5|NA|NA|TRBV20-1
TGCAGTGCCATGACCCCTCAAGCGGCCCAGTACTTC
CSAMTPQAAQYF
>TRBJ2-7|NA|NA|TRBV29-1
TGCAGCGTTGGAAGCGACTACGAGCAGTACTTC
CSVGSDYEQYF
>TRBJ2-3|NA|TRBD1|TRBV18
TGTGCCAGCTCCTTGGGACAGGGTCCAGATACGCAGTATTTT
CASSLGQGPDTQYF
>TRBJ1-6|NA|NA|TRBV29-1
TGCAGCGTCGCAGGGGACTATAATTCACCCCTCCACTTT
CSVAGDYNSPLHF
>TRBJ2-3|NA|TRBD2|TRBV6-5
TGTGCCAGCAGTTACCTTGCGGGGGGGCGGACGGATACGCAGTATTTT
CASSYLAGGRTDTQYF
>TRBJ2-7|NA|TRBD2|TRBV19
TGTGCCACCGCGGGGACTAGCGGTTACGAGCAGTACTTC
CATAGTSGYEQYF
>TRBJ1-1|NA|NA|TRBV5-1
TGCGCCAGCAGCAACCCCACCCAGGGTTACACTGAAGCTTTCTTT
CASSNPTQGYTEAFF
>TRBJ2-1|NA|TRBD2|TRBV12-3/TRBV12-4
TGTGCCAGCAGTCAGCTCCGGGGAGGGAATGAGCAGTTCTTC
CASSQLRGGNEQFF
>TRBJ1-5|NA|NA|TRBV27
TGTGCCAGCACTCCGGGCGGGAGCAATCAGCCCCAGCATTTT
CASTPGGSNQPQHF
>TRBJ2-3|NA|NA|TRBV20-1
TGCAGTGCTAGAGCCCCGGACTTTACCACAGATACGCAGTATTTT
CSARAPDFTTDTQYF
>TRBJ2-1|NA|NA|TRBV20-1
TGCAGGCACCACTACAATGAGCAGTTCTTC
CRHHYNEQFF
>TRBJ2-7|once|NA|TRBV12-3/TRBV12-4
TGTGCCAGCAGTTTGGTGGGGCTGGGCAACGAGCAGTACTTC
CASSLVGLGNEQYF
>TRBJ2-7|NA|NA|TRBV6-6
TGTGCCAGCAGTTACGGCAGCCCCGGGGAGCAGTACTTC
CASSYGSPGEQYF
>TRBJ2-7|NA|NA|TRBV29-1
TGCAGCGTTGAGGACGGACACTACGAGCAGTACTTC
CSVEDGHYEQYF
>TRBJ2-7|NA|NA|TRBV29-1
TGCAGCGTTGAAGTAGGACAGTCCTACGAGCAGTACTTC
CSVEVGQSYEQYF
>TRBJ1-2|NA|NA|TRBV29-1
TGCAGCGCCCGCGGGGGCTGGGAAGGCTACACCTTC
CSARGGWEGYTF
>TRBJ2-3|NA|NA|TRBV20-1
TGCAGTGCTCGGGACTGGAACGGTCCAGATACGCAGTATTTT
CSARDWNGPDTQYF